This T cell receptor (beta chain) was obtained from a study of a mutant IDH1 vaccine in newly diagnosed glioma. About the study: During weeks 1, 3, 5, 7, 11, 15, 19 and 23, patients received eight vaccinations. Radiotherapy alone preceded vaccination by 4-6 weeks; alternatively, vaccination started with temozolomide cycles.

As for time point: week 11, during vaccination. All doses held 300 ug of mutant IDH1 20-mer peptide, with topical imiquimod. New WHO grade 3 or 4 astrocytomas that were IDH1-mutant and ATRX-lost occurred in the donors. A note on this clone: The target antigen is unknown.

The assay was immunoSEQ multiplex PCR, and TCRdb's table has in-frame clones only and misses some. The data contain tens of thousands of clones, approximately 80% of them singletons. Deletions cut 4 bases from V and 8 bases from J, with 23 bases between. Germline CDR1 and CDR2: MDHEN and SYDVKM. The CDR3 consists of 17 residues. This chain uses TRBV28 with TRBJ1-4; D might be TRBD1 (6 bases). The source of this sequence is a man younger than 45 with glioma. This specimen was PBMCs, taken from a glioma patient whose treatment included an IDH1 peptide vaccine. CDR3 in amino acids: CASSSPSTGLGREKLFF. The CDR3 nucleotides read TGTGCCAGCAGTTCCCCTTCTACAGGGTTGGGGAGGGAAAAACTGTTTTTT.